These 15 T cell receptor beta chains originate from one sample sequenced in a study of T cell changes during pregnancy in multiple sclerosis. Clones were read by immunoSEQ multiplex PCR, and TCRdb kept only the in-frame ones, dropping some. The top ten hold 1.4% of the sample, which has tens of thousands of clones, approximately 91% seen once. The sample here was peripheral blood, taken in the third trimester of pregnancy. The source of these receptors is a female donor with multiple sclerosis, enrolled in a pregnancy study.

This clone was seen once. This chain links TRBV5-1 with TRBJ1-1; 8 bases are a match to TRBD1. This CDR3 has 14 residues. Germline assignment: CDR1 SGHRS and CDR2 YFSETQ. V trimming: 0 bases; J trimming: 6 bases; junction bases outside the gene matches: 4. This CDR3 reads CASSLAGGSAEAFF. Written as DNA, the CDR3 is TGCGCCAGCAGCTTGGCAGGGGGCAGCGCTGAAGCTTTCTTT. The full variable domain, in which reference TRBV5-1 and TRBJ1-1 provide the parts outside the CDR3, is KAGVTQTPRYLIKTRGQQVTLSCSPISGHRSVSWYQQTPGQGLQFLFEYFSETQRNKGNFPGRFSGRQFSNSRSEMNVSTLELGDSALYLCASSLAGGSAEAFFGQGTRLTVV.

The rearrangement uses TRBV6-1 and TRBJ1-2, with 9 bases matching TRBD1. J was trimmed by 8 bases and V by 2 bases; bases with no gene match: 3. The CDR3 consists of 13 residues. Germline V gene lookup returns CDR1 MNHNS and CDR2 SASEGT. The CDR3 DNA reads TGTGCCAGCAGTGAAAACAGGGGGCTGGGCTACACCTTC. It is translated as CASSENRGLGYTF.

This sequence joins TRBV11-2 and TRBJ2-1; TRBD1 matches 9 bases. V trimming: 4 bases; J trimming: 0 bases; junction bases outside the gene matches: 1. CDR1 is SGHAT, CDR2 FQNNGV, per germline. CDR3 length: 15 residues. The CDR3 here is CASSSTGGSYNEQFF. CDR3 DNA sequence: TGTGCCAGCAGCTCGACAGGGGGCTCCTACAATGAGCAGTTCTTC.

The gene calls are TRBV5-1 and TRBJ2-1; D is unresolved. Trimming removed 2 bases at V and 6 bases at J, with 9 bases between. The CDR3 extends over 13 amino acids. Per germline, CDR1 SGHRS and CDR2 YFSETQ. CDR3 DNA: TGCGCCAGCAGCTTCAGGCAGACCAATGAGCAGTTCTTC. This encodes CASSFRQTNEQFF.

In this sample, this clone turned up once. The V call is TRBV9, the J call TRBJ2-7, with a possible D match to TRBD1 (6 bases). The germline V and J ends were trimmed by 3 bases and 1 base, with 14 bases remaining between them. CDR3 length equals 15 residues. CDR1 is SGDLS and CDR2 is YYNGEE in the germline V gene. The CDR3 region has the DNA TGTGCCAGCAGCGGGGGAAGGGGGAATTCCTACGAGCAGTACTTC. Amino acid sequence: CASSGGRGNSYEQYF.

V gene TRBV2 combines with J gene TRBJ1-4; perhaps TRBD1 as D (5 bases). CDR3 length: 14 residues. Germline loops: CDR1 SNHLY, CDR2 FYNNEI. V lost 4 bases and J lost 7, with 13 bases in between. The CDR3 sequence is CASSGQGGSEKLFF. CDR3 in DNA: TGTGCCAGCAGTGGGCAGGGAGGGAGTGAAAAACTGTTTTTT.

This clone was counted a single time. The chain employs TRBV6-6 and TRBJ1-5; a possible D gene is TRBD1 (5 bases). The CDR3 covers 13 residues. Germline CDR1 MNHNY, CDR2 SVGAGI (reference sequence). Trimming shortened V by 7 bases and J by 9 bases, and 16 bases separated the two germline ends. CDR3 sequence reads: CASIVGKGAPQHF. CDR3 sequence (DNA): TGTGCCAGCATAGTTGGCAAAGGGGCGCCCCAGCATTTT.

This rearrangement joins TRBV30 to TRBJ1-6; D possibly corresponds to TRBD1 (5 bases). There are 15 residues in the CDR3. CDR1 GTSNPN and CDR2 SVGIG come from the germline V gene (reference sequence). The V end was cut by 4 bases, the J end by 0 bases, with 10 bases between. Here the CDR3 reads CAWIGGSSYNSPLHF. The CDR3 DNA sequence: TGTGCCTGGATTGGGGGGAGCTCCTATAATTCACCCCTCCACTTT.

Only one count was recorded for this clone. The chain employs TRBV5-1 and TRBJ1-6; 10 positions match TRBD1. The J segment lost 6 bases and the V segment lost 4 bases, leaving 4 bases of the junction unmatched. Germline V gene data show CDR1 as SGHRS and CDR2 as YFSETQ. The CDR3 consists of 15 residues. CDR3 amino acids: CASSRDRGGNSPLHF. The CDR3 DNA is TGCGCCAGCAGCCGGGACAGGGGAGGTAATTCACCCCTCCACTTT. The entire variable domain, with the rest obtained from reference TRBV5-1 and TRBJ1-6, is as follows: KAGVTQTPRYLIKTRGQQVTLSCSPISGHRSVSWYQQTPGQGLQFLFEYFSETQRNKGNFPGRFSGRQFSNSRSEMNVSTLELGDSALYLCASSRDRGGNSPLHFGNGTRLTVT.

This clone was counted a single time. The chain has TRBV5-4 and TRBJ1-3; tentative D call: TRBD1 (5 bases). The CDR3 runs to 12 residues. Trimming left V 4 bases short and J 4 bases short, with 6 bases between. Germline V lookup: CDR1 SGHNT, CDR2 YYREEE (reference sequence). The CDR3 here is CASSRQGNTIYF. In nucleotides, the CDR3 is TGTGCCAGCAGCCGACAGGGAAACACCATATATTTT.

The rearrangement links TRBV10-3 to TRBJ2-5; 8 bases align to TRBD2. The CDR3 consists of 14 residues. The trim removed 4 bases at V and 3 bases at J, leaving 4 bases unmatched. Germline V gene sequence: CDR1 ENHRY, CDR2 SYGVKD. CDR3 nucleotides: TGTGCCATCAGTGGAGCGGGAGACGAAGAGACCCAGTACTTC. Protein product: CAISGAGDEETQYF.

The chain employs TRBV11-1 and TRBJ2-7, with D unresolved. The CDR3 spans 14 residues. V lost 1 base and J lost 0, with 7 bases in between. CDR1 is SGHAT and CDR2 is FQDESV in the germline V gene (reference sequence). DNA for the CDR3: TGTGCCAGCAGCTTAGACAGCCTCTCCTACGAGCAGTACTTC. This codes for CASSLDSLSYEQYF.

The chain recombines TRBV5-1 with TRBJ1-6; 11 bases align to TRBD1. The V and J ends lost 0 bases and 6 bases, in that order; junction bases with no gene match: 2. CDR3 size: 16 residues. The germline V gene encodes CDR1 SGHRS and CDR2 YFSETQ. For the CDR3, the DNA is TGCGCCAGCAGCTTGGAGGGACAGGGGGTTAATTCACCCCTCCACTTT. Encoded protein: CASSLEGQGVNSPLHF. The whole variable domain, remainder taken from reference TRBV5-1 and TRBJ1-6, is KAGVTQTPRYLIKTRGQQVTLSCSPISGHRSVSWYQQTPGQGLQFLFEYFSETQRNKGNFPGRFSGRQFSNSRSEMNVSTLELGDSALYLCASSLEGQGVNSPLHFGNGTRLTVT.

The gene calls are TRBV5-1 and TRBJ1-2; 8 nucleotides match TRBD1. Germline CDR1 SGHRS, CDR2 YFSETQ. After removal of 3 bases from V and 4 bases from J, the junction contained 8 bases not matched to a gene. The CDR3 length is 15 residues. CDR3 loop: CASSWSRTGSYGYTF. As DNA, the CDR3 is TGCGCCAGCAGCTGGTCTAGGACAGGGTCCTATGGCTACACCTTC.

The chain uses TRBV10-3 and TRBJ1-1; 7 bases match TRBD1. This CDR3 has 14 amino acids. V dropped 6 bases and J dropped 11; count of bases not matched to a gene: 15. Germline loops: CDR1 ENHRY, CDR2 SYGVKD. CDR3 nucleotide sequence: TGTGCCATCAGCGATACAATACTGACAGGGAATGCTTTCTTT. Translation: CAISDTILTGNAFF.